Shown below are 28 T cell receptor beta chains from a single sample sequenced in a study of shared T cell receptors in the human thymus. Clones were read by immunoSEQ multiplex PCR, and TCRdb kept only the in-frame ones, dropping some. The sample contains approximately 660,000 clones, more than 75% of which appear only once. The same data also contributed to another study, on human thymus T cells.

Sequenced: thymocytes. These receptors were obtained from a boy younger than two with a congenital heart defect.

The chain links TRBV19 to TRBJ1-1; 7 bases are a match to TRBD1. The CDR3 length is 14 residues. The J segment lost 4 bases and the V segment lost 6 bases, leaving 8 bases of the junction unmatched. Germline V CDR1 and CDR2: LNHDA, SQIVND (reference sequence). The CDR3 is CASSTQGECTEAFF. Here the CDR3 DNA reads TGTGCCAGTAGCACTCAGGGGGAATGCACTGAAGCTTTCTTT.

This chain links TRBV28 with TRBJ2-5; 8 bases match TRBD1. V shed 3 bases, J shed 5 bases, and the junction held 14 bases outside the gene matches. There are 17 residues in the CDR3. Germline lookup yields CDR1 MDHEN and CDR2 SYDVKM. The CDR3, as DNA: TGTGCCAGCAGTTTCCGCCGGGACAGGACGAAGAGGGAGACCCAGTACTTC. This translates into CASSFRRDRTKRETQYF.

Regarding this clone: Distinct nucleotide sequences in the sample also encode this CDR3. This CDR3 is CAWSVGGTEAFF. The CDR3 DNA sequence: TGTGCCTGGAGTGTCGGGGGAACTGAAGCTTTCTTT. The chain has TRBV30 and TRBJ1-1; perhaps TRBD1 as D (5 bases). V dropped 0 bases and J dropped 5 bases, with 7 bases sitting between them. Looked up from germline, CDR1 is GTSNPN and CDR2 is SVGIG (reference sequence). CDR3 size: 12 residues.

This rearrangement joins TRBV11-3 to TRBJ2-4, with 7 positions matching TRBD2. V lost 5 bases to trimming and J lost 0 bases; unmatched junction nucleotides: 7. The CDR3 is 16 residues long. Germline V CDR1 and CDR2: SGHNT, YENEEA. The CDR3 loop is CASSARTRVAKNIQYF. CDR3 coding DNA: TGTGCCAGCAGCGCCCGGACTAGAGTAGCCAAAAACATTCAGTACTTC.

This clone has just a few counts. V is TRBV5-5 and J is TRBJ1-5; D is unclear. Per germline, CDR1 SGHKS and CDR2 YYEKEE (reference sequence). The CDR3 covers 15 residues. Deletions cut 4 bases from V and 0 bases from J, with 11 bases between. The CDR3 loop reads CASSIDHYSNQPQHF. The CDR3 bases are TGTGCCAGCAGCATTGATCACTATAGCAATCAGCCCCAGCATTTT.

CDR3 in DNA: TGTGCCAGTAGTGTTAACAGAGCTAACTATGGCTACACCTTC. It encodes CASSVNRANYGYTF. The chain joins TRBV19 to TRBJ1-2; D unclear. Trimming pared 5 bases from V and 0 bases from J, leaving 10 bases between. Germline CDR1 and CDR2: LNHDA and SQIVND (reference sequence). The CDR3 totals 14 residues.

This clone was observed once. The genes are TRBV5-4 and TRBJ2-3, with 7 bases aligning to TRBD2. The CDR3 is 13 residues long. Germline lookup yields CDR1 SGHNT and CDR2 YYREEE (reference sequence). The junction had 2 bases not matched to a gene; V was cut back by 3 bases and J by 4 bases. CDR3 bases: TGTGCCAGCAGCTACGCGGGAGCAGATACGCAGTATTTT. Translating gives CASSYAGADTQYF.

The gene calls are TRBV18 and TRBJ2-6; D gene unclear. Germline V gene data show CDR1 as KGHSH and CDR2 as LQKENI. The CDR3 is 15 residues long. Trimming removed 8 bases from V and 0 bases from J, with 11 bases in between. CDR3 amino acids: CASTPFSSGANVLTF. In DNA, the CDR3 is TGTGCCAGCACGCCGTTCAGCTCTGGGGCCAACGTCCTGACTTTC.

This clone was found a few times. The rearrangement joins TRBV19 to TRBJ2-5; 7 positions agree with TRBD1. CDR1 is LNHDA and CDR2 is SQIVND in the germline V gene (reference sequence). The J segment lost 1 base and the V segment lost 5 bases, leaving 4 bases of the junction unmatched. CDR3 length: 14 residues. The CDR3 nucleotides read TGTGCCAGTAGTGGACGGACAGGCCAAGAGACCCAGTACTTC. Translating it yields CASSGRTGQETQYF.

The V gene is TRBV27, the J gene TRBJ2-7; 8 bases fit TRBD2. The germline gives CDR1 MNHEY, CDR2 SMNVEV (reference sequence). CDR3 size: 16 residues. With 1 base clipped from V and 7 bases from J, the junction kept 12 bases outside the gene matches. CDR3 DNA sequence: TGTGCCAGCAGTTTATTCGCGGGAGGACCCCCCCGGGAGCAGTACTTC. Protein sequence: CASSLFAGGPPREQYF.

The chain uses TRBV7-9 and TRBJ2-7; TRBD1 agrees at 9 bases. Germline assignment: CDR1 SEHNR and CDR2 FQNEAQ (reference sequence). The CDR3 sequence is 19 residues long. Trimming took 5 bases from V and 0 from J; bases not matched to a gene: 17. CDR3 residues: CASSQRDRVKLFDSYEQYF. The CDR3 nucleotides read TGTGCCAGCAGCCAGAGGGACAGGGTTAAATTGTTTGACTCCTACGAGCAGTACTTC. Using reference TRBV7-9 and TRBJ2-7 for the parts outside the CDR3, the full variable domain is DTGVSQNPRHKITKRGQNVTFRCDPISEHNRLYWYRQTLGQGPEFLTYFQNEAQLEKSRLLSDRFSAERPKGSFSTLEIQRTEQGDSAMYLCASSQRDRVKLFDSYEQYFGPGTRLTVT.

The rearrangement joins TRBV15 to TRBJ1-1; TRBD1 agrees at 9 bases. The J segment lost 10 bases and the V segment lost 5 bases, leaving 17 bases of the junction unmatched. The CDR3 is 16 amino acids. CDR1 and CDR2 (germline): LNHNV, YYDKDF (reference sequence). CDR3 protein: CATSAPSMGTGPRAFF. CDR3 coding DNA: TGTGCCACCAGCGCCCCCTCAATGGGGACAGGGCCTCGAGCTTTCTTT.

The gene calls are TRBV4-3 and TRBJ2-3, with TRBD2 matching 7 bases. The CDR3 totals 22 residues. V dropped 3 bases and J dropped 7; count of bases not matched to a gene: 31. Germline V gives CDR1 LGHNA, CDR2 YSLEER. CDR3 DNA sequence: TGCGCCAGCAGCCAGGACACCCTCTGGGTCCAAAGGACTAGAAGCCACACGAATACGCAGTATTTT. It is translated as CASSQDTLWVQRTRSHTNTQYF.

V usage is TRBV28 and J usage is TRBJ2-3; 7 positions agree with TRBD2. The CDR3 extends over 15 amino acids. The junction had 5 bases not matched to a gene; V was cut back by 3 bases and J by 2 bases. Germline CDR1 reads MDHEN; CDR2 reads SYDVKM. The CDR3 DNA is TGTGCCAGCAGTTTGAGGGCGGGGGTCACAGATACGCAGTATTTT. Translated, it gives CASSLRAGVTDTQYF.

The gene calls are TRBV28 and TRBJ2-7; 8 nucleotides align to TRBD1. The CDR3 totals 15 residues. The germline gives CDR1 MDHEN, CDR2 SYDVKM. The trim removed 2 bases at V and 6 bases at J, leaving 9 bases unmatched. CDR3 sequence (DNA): TGTGCCAGCAGTTTAGGAAGGCAGGGGGCCCCCGAGCAGTACTTC. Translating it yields CASSLGRQGAPEQYF.

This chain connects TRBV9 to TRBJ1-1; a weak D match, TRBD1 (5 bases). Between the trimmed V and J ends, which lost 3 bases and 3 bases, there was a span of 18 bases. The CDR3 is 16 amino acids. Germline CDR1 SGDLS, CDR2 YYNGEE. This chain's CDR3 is CASSAVQQDPDTEAFF. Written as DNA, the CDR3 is TGTGCCAGCAGCGCTGTACAACAGGACCCCGACACTGAAGCTTTCTTT.

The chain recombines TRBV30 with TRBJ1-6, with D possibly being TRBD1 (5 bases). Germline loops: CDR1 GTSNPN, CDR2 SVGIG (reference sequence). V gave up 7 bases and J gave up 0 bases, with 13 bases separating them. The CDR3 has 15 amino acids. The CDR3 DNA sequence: TGTGCCTTCCGGACAAGGAGCTCCTATAATTCACCCCTCCACTTT. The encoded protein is CAFRTRSSYNSPLHF.

The CDR3 reads CASSSGSGSPYYEQYF. In DNA form, the CDR3 reads TGTGCCAGCAGTTCAGGTAGCGGGAGCCCATACTACGAGCAGTACTTC. The chain uses TRBV28 and TRBJ2-7; the match to TRBD2 covers 9 bases. This CDR3 spans 16 amino acids. In germline, CDR1 is MDHEN, CDR2 SYDVKM. J gave up 3 bases and V 4 bases, and 10 bases lay outside the gene matches.

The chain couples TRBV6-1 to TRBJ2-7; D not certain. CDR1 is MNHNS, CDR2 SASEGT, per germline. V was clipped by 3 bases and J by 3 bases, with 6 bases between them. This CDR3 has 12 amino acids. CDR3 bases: TGTGCCAGCAGTGACGCGGACTACGAGCAGTACTTC. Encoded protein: CASSDADYEQYF.

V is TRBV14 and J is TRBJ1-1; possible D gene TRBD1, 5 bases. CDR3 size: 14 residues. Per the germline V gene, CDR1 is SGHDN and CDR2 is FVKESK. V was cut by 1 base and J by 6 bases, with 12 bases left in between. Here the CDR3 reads CASSQVSRASEAFF. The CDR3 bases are TGTGCCAGCAGCCAAGTCTCCAGGGCCTCTGAAGCTTTCTTT.

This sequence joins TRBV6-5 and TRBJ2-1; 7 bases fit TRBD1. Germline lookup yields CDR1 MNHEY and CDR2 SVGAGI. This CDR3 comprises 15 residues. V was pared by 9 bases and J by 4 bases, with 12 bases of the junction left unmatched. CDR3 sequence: CASRNGTEDYNEQFF. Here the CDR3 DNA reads TGTGCCAGTCGGAACGGGACAGAGGATTACAATGAGCAGTTCTTC.

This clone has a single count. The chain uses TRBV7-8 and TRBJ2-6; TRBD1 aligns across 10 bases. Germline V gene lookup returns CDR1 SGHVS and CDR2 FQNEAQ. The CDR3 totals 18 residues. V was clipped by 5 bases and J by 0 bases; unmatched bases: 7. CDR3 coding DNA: TGTGCCAGCAGCCCAGGGGACAGGGGCAACTCTGGGGCCAACGTCCTGACTTTC. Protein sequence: CASSPGDRGNSGANVLTF.

CDR3 in amino acids: CASSFWEVGHEQYF. The CDR3 DNA sequence: TGTGCCAGCAGCTTTTGGGAGGTGGGGCACGAGCAGTACTTC. The chain has TRBV5-5 and TRBJ2-7; TRBD2 is a possible D gene (6 bases). Germline V gene lookup returns CDR1 SGHKS and CDR2 YYEKEE (reference sequence). Trimming shortened V by 2 bases and J by 5 bases, and 14 bases separated the two germline ends. CDR3 size: 14 residues.

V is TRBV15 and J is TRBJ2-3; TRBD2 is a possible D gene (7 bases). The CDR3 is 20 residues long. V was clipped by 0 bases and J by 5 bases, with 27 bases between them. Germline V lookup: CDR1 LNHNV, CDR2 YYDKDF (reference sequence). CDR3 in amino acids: CATSRDRLGGAEGRVDTQYF. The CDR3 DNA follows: TGTGCCACCAGCAGAGATCGGTTGGGGGGGGCAGAGGGAAGAGTAGATACGCAGTATTTT.

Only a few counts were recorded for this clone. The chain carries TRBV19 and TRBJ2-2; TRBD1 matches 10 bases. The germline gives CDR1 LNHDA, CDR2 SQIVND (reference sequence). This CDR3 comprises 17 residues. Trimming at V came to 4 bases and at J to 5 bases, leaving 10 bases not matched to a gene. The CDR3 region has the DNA TGTGCCAGTAGTACCAGGGGGACAGGGGATTTGACCGGGGAGCTGTTTTTT. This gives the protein CASSTRGTGDLTGELFF.

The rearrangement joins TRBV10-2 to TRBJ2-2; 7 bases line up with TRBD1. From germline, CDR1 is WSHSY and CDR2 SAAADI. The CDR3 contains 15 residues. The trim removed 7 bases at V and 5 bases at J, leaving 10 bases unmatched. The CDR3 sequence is CASTRNRGGTGELFF. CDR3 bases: TGCGCCAGCACCCGCAACAGGGGCGGAACCGGGGAGCTGTTTTTT.

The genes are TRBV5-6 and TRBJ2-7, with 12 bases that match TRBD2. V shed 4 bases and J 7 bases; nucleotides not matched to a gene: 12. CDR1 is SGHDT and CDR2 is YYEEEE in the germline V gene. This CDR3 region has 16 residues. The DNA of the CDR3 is TGTGCCAGCAGCACAGGACTAGCGGGATCGGCCGGGGAGCAGTACTTC. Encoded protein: CASSTGLAGSAGEQYF.

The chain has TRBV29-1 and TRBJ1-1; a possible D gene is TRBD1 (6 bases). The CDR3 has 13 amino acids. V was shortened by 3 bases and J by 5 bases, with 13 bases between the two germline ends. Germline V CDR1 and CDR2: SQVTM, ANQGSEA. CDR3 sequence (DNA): TGCAGCGTTGAGTGCAGGGGAAGAACTGAAGCTTTCTTT. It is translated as CSVECRGRTEAFF.